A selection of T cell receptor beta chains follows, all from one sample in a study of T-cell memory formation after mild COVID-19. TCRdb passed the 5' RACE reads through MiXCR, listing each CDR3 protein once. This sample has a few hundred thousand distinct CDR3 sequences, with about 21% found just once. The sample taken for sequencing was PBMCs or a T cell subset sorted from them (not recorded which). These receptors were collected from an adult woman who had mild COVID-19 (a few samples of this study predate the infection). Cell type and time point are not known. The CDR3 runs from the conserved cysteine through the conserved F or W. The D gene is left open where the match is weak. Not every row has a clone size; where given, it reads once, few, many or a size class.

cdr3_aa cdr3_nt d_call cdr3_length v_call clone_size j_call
CASSQVWGAYNEQFF TGTGCCAGCAGCCAAGTGTGGGGGGCCTACAATGAGCAGTTCTTC . 15 TRBV3-1 . TRBJ2-1
CSVSDSGIYEQYF TGCAGTGTCTCCGATAGCGGAATATACGAGCAGTACTTC . 13 TRBV20-1 few TRBJ2-7
CASSFEGRDSPLHF TGCGCCAGCAGCTTCGAAGGGAGGGATTCACCCCTCCACTTT . 14 TRBV5-1 . TRBJ1-6
CASSLGGGGSTYEQYF TGTGCCAGCAGCTTAGGGGGAGGAGGGTCCACTTACGAGCAGTACTTC . 16 TRBV7-6 . TRBJ2-7
CASSDFGITEAFF TGTGCCAGCAGCGATTTCGGTATCACTGAAGCTTTCTTT . 13 TRBV7-2 few TRBJ1-1
CASSDRGQVYNYGYTF TGTGCTAGCAGCGACAGGGGGCAAGTTTATAACTATGGCTACACCTTC TRBD1 16 TRBV7-7 . TRBJ1-2
CASSFLAGEKETQYF TGTGCCAGCAGCTTTCTAGCGGGCGAGAAAGAGACCCAGTACTTC TRBD2 15 TRBV7-6 many TRBJ2-5
CASSPGQGYEQFF TGTGCCAGCAGCCCTGGACAGGGCTATGAGCAGTTCTTC TRBD1 13 TRBV7-6 few TRBJ2-1
CAISESKGHSYEQYF TGTGCCATCAGTGAGTCGAAGGGCCACTCCTACGAGCAGTACTTC . 15 TRBV10-3 many TRBJ2-7
CASSQVGTSGSPYEQYF TGCGCCAGCAGCCAAGTGGGGACTAGCGGTTCCCCCTACGAGCAGTACTTC TRBD2 17 TRBV4-1 few TRBJ2-7
CASSHRTATVQYF TGTGCCAGCAGCCACCGGACAGCTACGGTTCAGTACTTC . 13 TRBV11-2 . TRBJ2-7
CASSLEGSVSYEQYF TGTGCCAGCAGCTTAGAAGGGAGCGTCTCCTACGAGCAGTACTTC . 15 TRBV7-9 few TRBJ2-7
CASSSGQPNNEQFF TGTGCCAGCAGCTCGGGGCAGCCGAACAATGAGCAGTTCTTC . 14 TRBV7-9 . TRBJ2-1
CASSPRQGMGTGELFF TGTGCCAGCAGTCCTAGACAGGGGATGGGTACCGGGGAGCTGTTTTTT TRBD1 16 TRBV12-3/TRBV12-4 . TRBJ2-2
CASSQVDGGTSGGYEQYF TGCGCCAGCAGCCAAGTGGATGGAGGGACTAGCGGGGGATACGAGCAGTACTTC TRBD2 18 TRBV4-1 few TRBJ2-7
CASSSGGRVADTQYF TGTGCCAGCAGTAGCGGAGGCAGGGTAGCAGATACGCAGTATTTT . 15 TRBV6-1 . TRBJ2-3
CAISGWDQETQYF TGTGCCATCAGTGGTTGGGATCAAGAGACCCAGTACTTC . 13 TRBV10-3 many TRBJ2-5
CASSLVGGLYQETQYF TGCGCCAGCAGCTTGGTTGGGGGACTATACCAAGAGACCCAGTACTTC TRBD2 16 TRBV5-1 . TRBJ2-5
CASSLRFGSDEAFF TGTGCCAGCAGCTTACGTTTTGGGTCAGATGAAGCTTTCTTT . 14 TRBV7-2 few TRBJ1-1
CASSLGGRSTEAFF TGTGCCAGCAGTTTAGGGGGCAGGAGCACTGAAGCTTTCTTT . 14 TRBV12-3/TRBV12-4 few TRBJ1-1
CASSSPGDNPVGEQYF TGTGCCAGCAGCTCCCCTGGGGACAACCCAGTAGGCGAGCAGTACTTC . 16 TRBV7-9 few TRBJ2-7
CASSFGQPSYEQYF TGTGCCAGCAGCTTTGGTCAGCCTTCCTACGAGCAGTACTTC . 14 TRBV7-9 few TRBJ2-7
CATSDPRGGPDTQYF TGTGCCACCAGTGACCCCCGGGGGGGGCCGGATACGCAGTATTTT TRBD2 15 TRBV24-1 once TRBJ2-3
CSARSAPGGYNEQFF TGCAGCGCCAGGTCGGCCCCCGGGGGATACAATGAGCAGTTCTTC . 15 TRBV20-1 . TRBJ2-1
CASSLDPGLNSYEQYF TGTGCCAGCAGCTTAGATCCGGGACTGAACTCCTACGAGCAGTACTTC . 16 TRBV11-2 . TRBJ2-7
CASSLGQGEHEQYF TGTGCCAGCAGCTTAGGGCAGGGGGAACACGAGCAGTACTTC TRBD1 14 TRBV7-8 few TRBJ2-7
CASSSEAGTGMYEQYF TGCGCCAGCAGCTCCGAGGCGGGGACAGGGATGTACGAGCAGTACTTC TRBD1 16 TRBV5-1 . TRBJ2-7
CATGGGFLAGTYNEQFF TGTGCCACCGGCGGGGGGTTTCTAGCGGGGACCTACAATGAGCAGTTCTTC TRBD2 17 TRBV24-1 . TRBJ2-1
CASSRTSGGAADTQYF TGTGCCAGCAGCCGGACTAGCGGGGGGGCAGCAGATACGCAGTATTTT TRBD2 16 TRBV4-2 few TRBJ2-3